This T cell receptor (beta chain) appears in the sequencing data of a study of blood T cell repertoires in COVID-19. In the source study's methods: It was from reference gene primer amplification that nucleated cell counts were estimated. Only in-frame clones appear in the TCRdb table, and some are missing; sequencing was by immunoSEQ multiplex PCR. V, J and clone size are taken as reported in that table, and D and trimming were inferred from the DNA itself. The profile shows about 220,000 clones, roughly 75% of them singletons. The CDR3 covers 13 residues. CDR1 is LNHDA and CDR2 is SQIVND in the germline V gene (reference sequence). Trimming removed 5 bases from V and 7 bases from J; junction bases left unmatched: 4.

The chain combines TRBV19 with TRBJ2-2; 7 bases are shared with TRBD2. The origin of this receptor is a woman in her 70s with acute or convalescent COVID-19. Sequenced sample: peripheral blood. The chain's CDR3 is CASSVSGGGELFF. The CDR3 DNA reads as TGTGCCAGTAGTGTCTCGGGGGGCGGGGAGCTGTTTTTT.